Listed below are T cell receptor beta chains from one sample, sequenced in a study of a mutant IDH1 vaccine in newly diagnosed glioma. This table comes from immunoSEQ multiplex PCR, and its TCRdb copy is limited to in-frame clones, with some not included. The sample consists of 50,000 to 60,000 clones, over 75% of them appearing once. Their antigens are not known. Sample: PBMCs, taken from a glioma patient whose treatment included an IDH1 peptide vaccine. These receptors came from a man aged 45-65 years with glioma. The CDR3 runs from the conserved cysteine through the conserved F or W. A D gene is named only where the DNA matches it firmly. Only part of the rows carry a size: once, few, many, or a class if the clone is expanded.

j_call v_call clone_size cdr3_length d_call cdr3_aa cdr3_nt
TRBJ1-5 TRBV2 NA 13 NA CASTRTDNQPQHF TGTGCCAGCACCAGGACAGACAATCAGCCCCAGCATTTT
TRBJ1-1 TRBV5-1 once 16 NA CASSAVAGTVNTEAFF TGCGCCAGCAGCGCAGTGGCCGGGACGGTGAACACTGAAGCTTTCTTT
TRBJ1-6 TRBV30 NA 17 NA CAWSLPRGGMSNSPLHF TGTGCCTGGAGTCTACCCCGGGGAGGGATGAGCAATTCACCCCTCCACTTT
TRBJ1-2 TRBV7-8 NA 14 NA CASSLNGGDYGYTF TGTGCCAGCAGCTTAAATGGGGGAGACTATGGCTACACCTTC
TRBJ2-7 TRBV18 NA 12 NA CASSPRGGEQYF TGTGCCAGCTCACCAAGAGGGGGAGAGCAGTACTTC
TRBJ2-7 TRBV7-8 NA 13 TRBD2 CASSLGLAVEQYF TGTGCCAGCAGCTTAGGACTAGCGGTTGAGCAGTACTTC
TRBJ2-7 TRBV30 NA 13 TRBD1 CAWSATGGYEQYF TGTGCCTGGAGCGCCACAGGGGGCTACGAGCAGTACTTC
TRBJ1-1 TRBV27 NA 14 TRBD1 CASRDRQMNTEAFF TGTGCCAGCAGGGACAGGCAGATGAACACTGAAGCTTTCTTT
TRBJ1-5 TRBV7-6 NA 15 NA CASSPGRNSNQPQHF TGTGCCAGCAGCCCGGGGCGAAATAGCAATCAGCCCCAGCATTTT
TRBJ1-1 TRBV27 NA 16 NA CASSLSDTYQDTEAFF TGTGCCAGCAGTTTATCAGACACTTACCAAGACACTGAAGCTTTCTTT
TRBJ2-3 TRBV9 NA 15 TRBD1 CASSVVGRGQDTQYF TGTGCCAGCAGCGTAGTTGGCAGGGGGCAAGATACGCAGTATTTT
TRBJ1-1 TRBV19 NA 14 TRBD1 CASTSQGANTEAFF TGTGCCAGTACCTCACAGGGGGCCAACACTGAAGCTTTCTTT
TRBJ1-5 TRBV30 NA 15 TRBD1 CAWSSGTVSNQPQHF TGTGCCTGGAGTTCCGGGACAGTGAGCAATCAGCCCCAGCATTTT
TRBJ2-1 TRBV4-1 NA 17 NA CASRPRDSWSSYNEQFF TGCGCCAGCAGACCTCGGGATAGCTGGAGCTCCTACAATGAGCAGTTCTTC
TRBJ2-2 TRBV29-1 NA 15 NA CSALGVAGVIGELFF TGCAGCGCCCTGGGGGTGGCAGGGGTCATCGGGGAGCTGTTTTTT
TRBJ1-2 TRBV9 NA 13 TRBD1 CASSPDRGNGYTF TGTGCCAGCAGCCCGGACAGGGGAAATGGCTACACCTTC
TRBJ2-6 TRBV27 NA 17 TRBD1 CASSLRQGTAGANVLTF TGTGCCAGCAGTTTGAGACAGGGAACGGCTGGGGCCAACGTCCTGACTTTC
TRBJ2-6 TRBV19 few 14 NA CASSLDRGANVLTF TGTGCCAGTAGTCTTGACAGGGGGGCCAACGTCCTGACTTTC
TRBJ1-5 TRBV2 NA 15 NA CASSDDTRSNQPQHF TGTGCCAGCAGTGACGACACCCGGAGCAATCAGCCCCAGCATTTT
TRBJ2-3 TRBV7-6 NA 11 NA CASSFGDTQYF TGTGCCAGCAGCTTCGGAGATACGCAGTATTTT
TRBJ1-1 TRBV19 NA 15 TRBD1 CASSTQDRANTEAFF TGTGCCAGTAGTACCCAGGACAGGGCGAACACTGAAGCTTTCTTT
TRBJ2-1 TRBV2 NA 15 NA CASSQGGGAHNEQFF TGTGCCAGCAGCCAGGGGGGCGGGGCACACAATGAGCAGTTCTTC
TRBJ2-5 TRBV9 NA 16 TRBD1 CASSLGTGTVQETQYF TGTGCCAGCAGCCTTGGGACAGGCACCGTCCAAGAGACCCAGTACTTC
TRBJ1-1 TRBV10-3 few 13 NA CAILNALNTEAFF TGTGCCATCCTCAACGCTTTAAACACTGAAGCTTTCTTT